The 18 T cell receptor beta chains in this list originate from one sample, sequenced in a study of identical twins. TCRdb re-analysed the 5' RACE reads in MiXCR, keeping a single row per CDR3 protein. Among fewer than 250,000 distinct CDR3 sequences listed, approximately 9% were seen once. The sequenced material came from memory (CD45RO+) T cells sorted from blood. These receptors were taken from a woman between 18 and 30 years old in good health.

This clonotype was recorded many times. CDR3 in DNA: TGTGCCAGCTCTCCTTCAGGCGCAGATACGCAGTATTTT. Protein product: CASSPSGADTQYF. V and J are TRBV3-1 and TRBJ2-3; no clear D. The CDR3 is 13 amino acids. Trimming removed 8 bases from V and 4 bases from J, with 13 bases in between. In germline, CDR1 is LGHDT, CDR2 YNNKEL (reference sequence).

This clonotype showed up just a few times. The chain links TRBV7-2 to TRBJ2-5, with 8 bases that match TRBD2. CDR3 length: 15 amino acids. Germline assignment: CDR1 SGHTA and CDR2 FQGNSA. The V gene end was trimmed by 5 bases and the J gene end by 5 bases; junction bases not matched to a gene: 10. The CDR3 nucleotides are TGTGCCAGCAGCCTTAACGGGGGGGCGCGTGAGACCCAGTACTTC. Translated, it gives CASSLNGGARETQYF.

This clonotype occurred a few times. The V call is TRBV20-1, the J call TRBJ2-3; 7 nucleotides align to TRBD2. This CDR3 has 13 residues. Trimming at V came to 6 bases and at J to 5 bases, leaving 8 bases not matched to a gene. Germline values: CDR1 DFQATT, CDR2 SNEGSKA (reference sequence). CDR3 loop: CSAGRRELDTQYF. CDR3 nucleotide sequence: TGCAGTGCGGGGCGGCGGGAGTTAGATACGCAGTATTTT.

This clonotype came up a few times. The chain recombines TRBV27 with TRBJ1-1, with unresolved D. CDR1 MNHEY and CDR2 SMNVEV come from the germline V gene (reference sequence). Trimming removed 10 bases from V and 3 bases from J, with 12 bases in between. The length of the CDR3 is 12 residues. In DNA form, the CDR3 reads TGTGCCACCTGGGCAGCTTACACTGAAGCTTTCTTT. Protein product: CATWAAYTEAFF.

CDR3 protein: CASSGRLGGEKLFF. Written as DNA, the CDR3 is TGCGCCAGCAGTGGCAGACTTGGGGGTGAAAAACTGTTTTTT. The gene calls are TRBV10-2 and TRBJ1-4, with D possibly matching TRBD1 (5 bases). CDR3 size: 14 residues. CDR1 and CDR2 (germline): WSHSY, SAAADI. The V gene lost 4 bases and the J gene lost 7 bases, with 13 bases spanning the gap.

This chain links TRBV12-3 or TRBV12-4 with TRBJ1-6; tentative D call: TRBD1 (6 bases). This CDR3 contains 14 residues. Trimming left V 6 bases short and J 6 bases short, with 12 bases between. CDR3 in DNA: TGTGCCAGCAGGCCTCAGGGGAGTAATTCACCCCTCCACTTT. Translation: CASRPQGSNSPLHF.

The chain employs TRBV20-1 and TRBJ2-5, with D maybe TRBD2 (6 bases). Per the germline V gene, CDR1 is DFQATT and CDR2 is SNEGSKA (reference sequence). The CDR3 is 15 residues long. V was cut by 0 bases and J by 4 bases, with 15 bases left in between. In DNA, the CDR3 is TGCAGTGCTAGAGAGGAGGGAGTGGGGTCAGAGACCCAGTACTTC. Its translation is CSAREEGVGSETQYF.

This clonotype was seen a few times. J is TRBJ2-1 and V is TRBV5-1, with TRBD1 matching over 9 bases. CDR1 SGHRS and CDR2 YFSETQ come from the germline V gene. The CDR3 totals 14 residues. V was clipped by 3 bases and J by 8 bases; unmatched bases: 6. CDR3 nucleotides: TGCGCCAGCAGCTATGGACAGGGGAGGGATGAGCAGTTCTTC. The encoded protein is CASSYGQGRDEQFF. Based on the CDR3 plus reference TRBV5-1 and TRBJ2-1, the full variable domain is KAGVTQTPRYLIKTRGQQVTLSCSPISGHRSVSWYQQTPGQGLQFLFEYFSETQRNKGNFPGRFSGRQFSNSRSEMNVSTLELGDSALYLCASSYGQGRDEQFFGPGTRLTVL.

This clonotype was counted at least ten times. The chain has TRBV5-1 and TRBJ1-4; the D gene is possibly TRBD1 (5 bases). Germline V gene sequence: CDR1 SGHRS, CDR2 YFSETQ. V dropped 4 bases and J dropped 2 bases, with 12 bases sitting between them. The CDR3 contains 15 residues. In DNA form, the CDR3 reads TGCGCCAGCAGCGAACCCCGGGGGACTAATGAAAAACTGTTTTTT. Translated: CASSEPRGTNEKLFF.

A few counts support this clonotype. The junction and the germline gene differ at one end; a read error may be behind it. This chain connects TRBV7-7 to TRBJ2-3, with 8 positions matching TRBD2. CDR3 size: 16 residues. Germline loops: CDR1 SSHAT, CDR2 FNYEAQ (reference sequence). The CDR3 DNA follows: TGTGCTAGCAGCCCAGGCAGCGGGGGTTTCACAGATACGCAGTATTTT. Translating gives CASSPGSGGFTDTQYF.

This chain links TRBV7-2 with TRBJ2-1; D is ambiguous. The CDR3 runs to 13 residues. The V gene lost 3 bases and the J gene lost 5 bases, with 8 bases spanning the gap. Germline V CDR1 and CDR2: SGHTA, FQGNSA. CDR3 sequence: CASSFRWNNEQFF. DNA for the CDR3: TGTGCCAGCAGCTTTCGGTGGAACAATGAGCAGTTCTTC.

This clonotype was seen more than once but under ten times. CDR3 amino acids: CSASPTGNPYEQYF. In DNA, the CDR3 is TGCAGTGCTAGCCCCACAGGGAACCCCTACGAGCAGTACTTC. The chain joins TRBV20-1 to TRBJ2-7, with a weak D call TRBD1 (6 bases). V was pared by 3 bases and J by 2 bases, with 14 bases between. Germline V gives CDR1 DFQATT, CDR2 SNEGSKA (reference sequence). CDR3 length: 14 amino acids.

This clonotype was found many times. The V gene is TRBV2, the J gene TRBJ1-6; no firm D call. The germline V gene encodes CDR1 SNHLY and CDR2 FYNNEI. This CDR3 spans 14 amino acids. Trimming left V 4 bases short and J 5 bases short, with 9 bases between. The CDR3 region has the DNA TGTGCCAGCAGTGCCCATGGGGATAATTCACCCCTCCACTTT. Translated: CASSAHGDNSPLHF.

This clonotype was detected ten times or more. The chain joins TRBV15 to TRBJ2-3; 10 bases fit TRBD1. The trim removed 1 base at V and 5 bases at J, leaving 6 bases unmatched. This CDR3 comprises 16 residues. In germline, CDR1 is LNHNV, CDR2 YYDKDF (reference sequence). The CDR3 DNA reads as TGTGCCACCAGCAGAGTACCGGGACAGGGGATAGATACGCAGTATTTT. It is translated as CATSRVPGQGIDTQYF.

This clonotype was seen repeatedly, ten times or more. The chain has TRBV9 and TRBJ2-7, with D possibly matching TRBD2 (6 bases). V lost 0 bases and J lost 4, with 14 bases in between. The CDR3 loop spans 15 amino acids. Germline lookup yields CDR1 SGDLS and CDR2 YYNGEE. The DNA for the CDR3 is TGTGCCAGCAGCGTAGAAGGAGGGGCCTTTTACGAGCAGTACTTC. As protein: CASSVEGGAFYEQYF.

The chain carries TRBV7-2 and TRBJ2-2, with D possibly being TRBD2 (5 bases). The germline V and J ends were trimmed by 1 base and 5 bases, with 17 bases remaining between them. The CDR3 runs 17 residues. Germline CDR1 and CDR2: SGHTA and FQGNSA. CDR3 sequence reads: CASSLVHSAQLTGELFF. Written as DNA, the CDR3 is TGTGCCAGCAGCTTAGTTCATAGCGCTCAATTGACCGGGGAGCTGTTTTTT.

This clonotype was seen many times. The chain recombines TRBV12-3 or TRBV12-4 with TRBJ2-3; D call uncertain. Trimming left V 6 bases short and J 5 bases short, with 9 bases between. The CDR3 has 12 residues. CDR3 DNA sequence: TGTGCCAGCAGATCGGCCGGAGATACGCAGTATTTT. This encodes CASRSAGDTQYF.

In this sample, this clonotype turned up many times. The rearrangement joins TRBV12-3 or TRBV12-4 to TRBJ2-3, with a possible D match to TRBD2 (6 bases). V was shortened by 4 bases and J by 1 base, with 12 bases between the two germline ends. The CDR3 loop spans 15 amino acids. In DNA, the CDR3 is TGTGCCAGCAGTTCCGGGAGTGGAGGCACAGATACGCAGTATTTT. As protein: CASSSGSGGTDTQYF.